Listed below are T cell receptor beta chains from one sample, sequenced in a study of T cell responses to AZD1222 COVID-19 vaccine. Using immunoSEQ multiplex PCR, the repertoire was profiled, and TCRdb retains in-frame clones only, with some absent. The sample holds about 140,000 clones; 80% to 90% are singletons and the top ten take under 3.5%. The material was peripheral blood, obtained on day 0 of AZD1222 vaccination. These receptors were collected from an adult in good health. Both conserved end residues are part of each CDR3. Fields, in order: D gene, clone size, J gene, V gene, CDR3 protein, CDR3 DNA. The D gene is left open where the match is weak. Some rows mark clone size as missing; the rest say once, few, many or name a class of expanded clone.

NA NA TRBJ1-3 TRBV28 CASASPSGNTIYF TGTGCCAGCGCCTCCCCCTCAGGAAACACCATATATTTT
NA NA TRBJ1-2 TRBV25-1 CASSEPGGRNYGYTF TGTGCCAGCAGTGAACCTGGGGGGAGAAACTATGGCTACACCTTC
NA NA TRBJ2-1 TRBV10-1 CASSDLGLPDNEQFF TGCGCCAGCAGCGATCTGGGGCTCCCCGACAATGAGCAGTTCTTC
TRBD1 NA TRBJ2-5 TRBV5-6 CASRFLSGTGQETQYF TGTGCCAGCAGATTTCTCTCCGGGACAGGGCAAGAGACCCAGTACTTC
NA NA TRBJ1-5 TRBV7-2 CASSPVYRNQPQHF TGTGCCAGCAGCCCCGTGTATCGCAATCAGCCCCAGCATTTT
TRBD1 NA TRBJ2-7 TRBV28 CASSRDRGTYEQYF TGTGCCAGCAGCCGGGACAGGGGGACCTACGAGCAGTACTTC
NA NA TRBJ1-6 TRBV15 CATSRGRNSPLHF TGTGCCACCAGCAGAGGACGGAATTCACCCCTCCACTTT
NA NA TRBJ1-2 TRBV19 CASSNGPWSANYGYTF TGTGCCAGTAGTAATGGACCGTGGTCAGCTAACTATGGCTACACCTTC
NA NA TRBJ2-7 TRBV7-9 CASSLEGRPGSYEQYF TGTGCCAGCAGCTTAGAAGGCCGGCCCGGCTCCTACGAGCAGTACTTC
NA NA TRBJ2-3 TRBV28 CASSSEDTQYF TGTGCCAGCAGTTCCGAGGATACGCAGTATTTT
NA NA TRBJ1-2 TRBV6-5 CASRTDQNYGYTF TGTGCCAGCAGAACCGATCAGAACTATGGCTACACCTTC
NA NA TRBJ2-1 TRBV12-2 CASRLLYNEQFF TGTGCAAGTCGCTTGCTTTACAATGAGCAGTTCTTC
NA NA TRBJ2-2 TRBV5-6 CASSSQGMGGELFF TGTGCCAGCAGCTCACAGGGTATGGGCGGGGAGCTGTTTTTT
TRBD2 NA TRBJ2-5 TRBV29-1 CSVSLAGMETQYF TGCAGCGTTTCGCTAGCGGGGATGGAGACCCAGTACTTC
NA NA TRBJ2-1 TRBV9 CASSVEPISYNEQFF TGTGCCAGCAGCGTAGAACCAATCTCCTACAATGAGCAGTTCTTC
NA NA TRBJ1-5 TRBV7-9 CASSFWQGVNQPQHF TGTGCCAGCAGCTTTTGGCAGGGAGTCAACCAGCCCCAGCATTTT
TRBD2 once TRBJ2-2 TRBV7-8 CASSRDHGGGSIGELFF TGTGCCAGCAGCCGAGACCATGGCGGGGGTAGCATCGGGGAGCTGTTTTTT
NA NA TRBJ1-5 TRBV30 CAWSVRGSVSNQPQHF TGTGCCTGGAGTGTTCGGGGTTCAGTTAGCAATCAGCCCCAGCATTTT
NA NA TRBJ1-1 TRBV7-9 CASSPVTGYTEAFF TGTGCCAGCAGTCCAGTGACGGGCTATACTGAAGCTTTCTTT
NA NA TRBJ2-2 TRBV7-2 CASSLVLRAGGELFF TGTGCCAGCAGCTTAGTGTTGAGGGCCGGCGGGGAGCTGTTTTTT
NA NA TRBJ1-2 TRBV5-4 CASSLPTAANYGYTF TGTGCCAGCAGCTTGCCAACAGCAGCTAACTATGGCTACACCTTC
NA NA TRBJ2-7 TRBV19 CASSMGGISYEQYF TGTGCCAGTAGTATGGGCGGTATCTCCTACGAGCAGTACTTC
NA NA TRBJ1-3 TRBV19 CASRQGRQRFSGNTIYF TGTGCCAGTAGACAAGGAAGACAGCGCTTCTCTGGAAACACCATATATTTT
TRBD1 NA TRBJ1-2 TRBV4-2 CASSQETGGDGYTF TGTGCCAGCAGCCAAGAAACAGGGGGCGACGGCTACACCTTC
NA NA TRBJ1-5 TRBV2 CASTGTGGRGQPQHF TGTGCCAGCACCGGAACTGGGGGCAGGGGACAGCCCCAGCATTTT
NA NA TRBJ1-5 TRBV6-2/TRBV6-3 CASSYSPKDSNQPQHF TGTGCCAGCAGTTACTCTCCTAAAGATAGCAATCAGCCCCAGCATTTT
NA NA TRBJ1-1 TRBV19 CASSIDEVGNTEAFF TGTGCCAGTAGTATAGACGAAGTGGGGAACACTGAAGCTTTCTTT
TRBD2 NA TRBJ2-5 TRBV30 CAWSLAGETQYF TGTGCCTGGTCACTAGCGGGAGAGACCCAGTACTTC
TRBD1 few TRBJ1-5 TRBV5-6 CASSLGRGLNQPQHF TGTGCCAGCAGCTTGGGCAGGGGGCTCAATCAGCCCCAGCATTTT
TRBD1 NA TRBJ1-1 TRBV27 CASREDQGAGGTEAFF TGTGCCAGCAGAGAAGACCAGGGGGCGGGGGGCACTGAAGCTTTCTTT
TRBD1 NA TRBJ1-5 TRBV18 CASSERSGQRPNQPQHF TGTGCCAGCTCCGAACGGTCGGGACAGAGACCTAATCAGCCCCAGCATTTT
NA NA TRBJ1-2 TRBV28 CASRGGGPTSYGYTF TGTGCCAGCAGAGGAGGGGGGCCGACATCCTATGGCTACACCTTC
NA NA TRBJ1-6 TRBV4-3 CASSQEAAYNSPLHF TGCGCCAGCAGCCAAGAGGCGGCTTATAATTCACCCCTCCACTTT
NA NA TRBJ1-6 TRBV7-9 CASGSGVGNSPLHF TGTGCCAGCGGCTCAGGGGTAGGGAATTCACCCCTCCACTTT
NA NA TRBJ1-2 TRBV9 CASSVDTDRPYGYTF TGTGCCAGCAGCGTAGACACAGACAGACCATATGGCTACACCTTC
NA NA TRBJ2-5 TRBV19 CGTGDQETQYF TGTGGAACGGGTGACCAAGAGACCCAGTACTTC
NA NA TRBJ2-3 TRBV10-3 CAITSSTDTQYF TGTGCCATCACTAGTAGCACAGATACGCAGTATTTT
NA NA TRBJ2-1 TRBV2 CASSENLQTREQFF TGTGCCAGCAGTGAGAACCTACAGACTCGAGAGCAGTTCTTC
NA once TRBJ1-1 TRBV2 CASSPQGLNTEAFF TGTGCCAGCAGTCCTCAGGGGCTGAACACTGAAGCTTTCTTT
NA NA TRBJ1-3 TRBV19 CASSQRRYSGNTIYF TGTGCCAGTAGTCAACGGAGATACTCTGGAAACACCATATATTTT
TRBD2 NA TRBJ2-5 TRBV30 CAWRPRWGGETQYF TGTGCCTGGAGACCACGATGGGGGGGAGAGACCCAGTACTTC
NA NA TRBJ1-4 TRBV5-1 CASSLDSGEKLFF TGCGCCAGCAGCTTGGATTCGGGCGAAAAACTGTTTTTT
NA NA TRBJ2-1 TRBV5-1 CASSLAAAGAYNEQFF TGCGCCAGCAGCTTGGCCGCAGCGGGTGCCTACAATGAGCAGTTCTTC
TRBD2 NA TRBJ2-1 TRBV19 CASSITELAGTSYNEQFF TGTGCCAGTAGTATTACTGAGCTAGCGGGAACCTCCTACAATGAGCAGTTCTTC
NA NA TRBJ2-1 TRBV7-9 CASSLRSPAEQFF TGTGCCAGCAGCTTACGTAGCCCTGCTGAGCAGTTCTTC
TRBD1 NA TRBJ1-3 TRBV28 CANPKGQGRNTIYF TGTGCCAACCCAAAAGGACAGGGAAGAAACACCATATATTTT
NA NA TRBJ1-6 TRBV30 CAWSFQRNSPLHF TGTGCCTGGAGTTTTCAGAGAAATTCACCCCTCCACTTT
NA NA TRBJ2-7 TRBV4-2 CASSPSPGYEQYF TGTGCCAGCAGCCCCTCTCCGGGTTACGAGCAGTACTTC
NA once TRBJ2-7 TRBV6-5 CASSYSEGSYEQYF TGTGCCAGCAGTTACTCGGAGGGATCCTACGAGCAGTACTTC
TRBD1 NA TRBJ2-1 TRBV19 CASTGIRGTGMGEEQFF TGTGCCAGCACGGGGATTCGGGGGACAGGGATGGGTGAAGAGCAGTTCTTC
NA NA TRBJ2-4 TRBV11-2 CASRLQGAGNIQYF TGTGCCAGCAGACTACAAGGGGCCGGAAACATTCAGTACTTC
NA NA TRBJ1-2 TRBV28 CASRTQGRSGYTF TGTGCCAGCAGAACTCAGGGGCGTAGTGGCTACACCTTC
TRBD2 NA TRBJ2-3 TRBV11-3 CASSLSGRGTDTQYF TGTGCCAGCAGCTTAAGCGGGAGGGGCACAGATACGCAGTATTTT
TRBD1 NA TRBJ2-7 TRBV4-1 CASSLGPGQGFYEQYF TGCGCCAGCAGCCTCGGACCGGGACAGGGGTTTTACGAGCAGTACTTC
NA NA TRBJ2-7 TRBV6-5 CATKADGRAGEQYF TGTGCCACCAAGGCGGACGGTAGGGCTGGCGAGCAGTACTTC
NA once TRBJ2-1 TRBV7-2 CASSLRSRNNEQFF TGTGCCAGCAGCTTACGCTCCAGAAACAATGAGCAGTTCTTC
TRBD2 NA TRBJ2-1 TRBV5-8 CASSHGLAGGDEQFF TGTGCCAGCAGCCACGGACTAGCGGGAGGGGATGAGCAGTTCTTC